The T cell receptor beta chain described here comes from a study of siplizumab effects on memory and regulatory T cells. Study outcomes and limitations: Proliferating clones, CD4+ or CD8+, lacked an assignable naive or memory phenotype in roughly 80-97% of cases. The alloresponse seemed to draw substantially on naive T cells, which appeared more diverse than memory cells.

Per germline, CDR1 MNHNS and CDR2 SASEGT. The junction had 8 bases not matched to a gene; V was cut back by 7 bases and J by 5 bases. The CDR3 is 14 amino acids. Assaying covered roughly 100,000 TCR templates per sample. This table comes from immunoSEQ multiplex PCR, and its TCRdb copy is limited to in-frame clones, with some not included. This table has roughly 100,000 clones, roughly 91% appearing once. Details on this clone: Its antigen is unknown.

The TCR was taken from a human donor in good health. Sequenced: CD4+ T cells sorted from blood. The J gene is TRBJ2-5, the V gene TRBV6-1; 9 bases align to TRBD1. CDR3 region: CASKHTGGRETQYF. The CDR3 region has the DNA TGTGCCAGCAAGCACACAGGGGGCCGGGAGACCCAGTACTTC.